The text below deals with one T cell receptor (beta chain). Its antigen is undetermined. The sample's treatment: some 20 received Ad26.COV2.S at low or high dose, single or two shots; roughly five received placebo; per-sample allocation not given. Sampling occurred on day 63 after the first vaccine or placebo injection. Spike of the Wuhan-strain SARS-CoV-2 was expressed by an Ad26 vector, which formed the vaccine. These data are taken from a study of Ad26.COV2.S vaccination and SARS-CoV-2 variants. Trimming took 0 bases from V and 5 from J, leaving 7 bases between them. Germline lookup yields CDR1 SGHTA and CDR2 FQGNSA. CDR3 length: 13 residues. Produced via immunoSEQ multiplex PCR; TCRdb's table is partial and in-frame only. The table includes a few hundred thousand clones, under 90% detected once. Study-wide points: Non-spike TCR breadth was similar in vaccine and placebo recipients.

Sequences were derived from peripheral blood, sampled in a trial of Ad26.COV2.S vaccine versus placebo. The rearrangement joins TRBV7-2 to TRBJ2-5, with unresolved D. This clonotype was obtained from a person between 18 and 59 years old who received the Ad26.COV2.S COVID-19 vaccine or a placebo. The CDR3 region is CASSLAALETQYF. The CDR3 DNA reads as TGTGCCAGCAGCTTAGCGGCGTTGGAGACCCAGTACTTC. Combining the CDR3 with reference TRBV7-2 and TRBJ2-5 gives the whole variable domain GAGVSQSPSNKVTEKGKDVELRCDPISGHTALYWYRQSLGQGLEFLIYFQGNSAPDKSGLPSDRFSAERTGGSVSTLTIQRTQQEDSAVYLCASSLAALETQYFGPGTRLLVL.